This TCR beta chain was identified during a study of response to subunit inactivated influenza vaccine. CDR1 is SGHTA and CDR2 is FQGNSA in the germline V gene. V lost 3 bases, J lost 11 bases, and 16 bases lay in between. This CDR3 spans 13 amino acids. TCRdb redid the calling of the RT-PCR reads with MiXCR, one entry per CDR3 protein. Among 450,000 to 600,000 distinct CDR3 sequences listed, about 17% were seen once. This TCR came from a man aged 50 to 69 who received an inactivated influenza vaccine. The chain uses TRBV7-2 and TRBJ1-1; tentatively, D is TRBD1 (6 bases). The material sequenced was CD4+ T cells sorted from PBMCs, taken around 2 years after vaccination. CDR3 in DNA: TGTGCCAGCAGCTTGGGACATAGCCGAACTGCTTTCTTT. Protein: CASSLGHSRTAFF.